The 15 T cell receptor beta chains given below trace back to one sample, sequenced in a study of regulatory T cells in long-lasting Graves disease. CDR3-region Arm-PCR and iRepertoire HTBI primers produced the TCR beta libraries. TCRdb processed the multiplex PCR reads anew with MiXCR; each CDR3 protein has one entry. The table has roughly 520,000 distinct CDR3 sequences, 12% seen once; the top ten hold about 8.3%. Time point of the sample: newly diagnosed GD, antithyroid drugs for less than 3 months. PBMC RNA was the source of the TCR library. This sample was also put to use in a study of T cells in Graves' hyperthyroidism and ophthalmopathy.

The starting material was peripheral blood mononuclear cells (PBMCs), obtained at new diagnosis, from a patient treated with antithyroid drugs. The receptors were gathered from a woman in her thirties with Graves disease.

This clonotype was recorded at least ten times. The genes are TRBV11-2 and TRBJ2-7; TRBD1 might be the D (5 bases). Deletions cut 0 bases from V and 3 bases from J, with 12 bases between. The CDR3 contains 15 residues. In germline, CDR1 is SGHAT, CDR2 FQNNGV. DNA of the CDR3: TGTGCCAGCAGCTTAGAAGGGGCCTCTTTCTACGAGCAGTACTTC. It is translated as CASSLEGASFYEQYF. The full variable domain, in which reference TRBV11-2 and TRBJ2-7 provide the parts outside the CDR3, is EAGVAQSPRYKIIEKRQSVAFWCNPISGHATLYWYQQILGQGPKLLIQFQNNGVVDDSQLPKDRFSAERLKGVDSTLKIQPAKLEDSAVYLCASSLEGASFYEQYFGPGTRLTVT.

A remark on this clonotype: One base separates it from a far larger clone, so it is likely a read error. Without the conserved terminal phenylalanine or tryptophan, this CDR3 likely stems from a read error. The DNA is left out, because the CDR3 cannot be placed on it with certainty; the CDR3 is given as TCRdb lists it. The J gene is TRBJ2-4, the V gene TRBV11-2; the table assigns TRBD2, which was not confirmed against the DNA. Germline assignment: CDR1 SGHAT and CDR2 FQNNGV. 14 amino acids form the CDR3, both terminal residues included. CDR3 protein: CASSWREGVDTQYL.

There are a few counts of this clonotype. The chain has TRBV19 and TRBJ1-1; TRBD1 is a possible D gene (5 bases). Looked up from germline, CDR1 is LNHDA and CDR2 is SQIVND (reference sequence). The CDR3 covers 13 residues. Trimming cost V 9 bases and J 7 bases, with 18 bases left between them. The CDR3 is CASRGMGDDEAFF. For the CDR3, the DNA is TGTGCCAGCAGAGGTATGGGGGACGATGAAGCTTTCTTT.

This clonotype showed up many times. The rearrangement links TRBV11-1 to TRBJ2-7, with TRBD1 as a possible D gene (6 bases). The length of the CDR3 is 13 residues. The germline V gene encodes CDR1 SGHAT and CDR2 FQDESV (reference sequence). The ends were cut back, 3 bases at V and 2 bases at J, with 8 bases in the middle. The CDR3: CASSFAGAYEQYF. In DNA form, the CDR3 reads TGTGCCAGCAGCTTCGCAGGGGCCTACGAGCAGTACTTC.

The table lists this clonotype with many counts. The chain joins TRBV7-3 to TRBJ2-2; D is uncertain. Germline lookup yields CDR1 SGHTA and CDR2 FQGTGA. V was trimmed by 1 base and J by 4 bases, leaving 7 bases between them. The CDR3 runs to 14 residues. The CDR3 reads CASSLSLRTGELFF. The CDR3 coding sequence is TGTGCCAGCAGCTTAAGCCTTCGCACCGGGGAGCTGTTTTTT.

The chain joins TRBV27 to TRBJ2-2; D unresolved. V was shortened by 5 bases and J by 1 base, with 14 bases between the two germline ends. The CDR3 is 16 amino acids. Germline V gene sequence: CDR1 MNHEY, CDR2 SMNVEV (reference sequence). CDR3 nucleotides: TGTGCCAGCAGTGTTGCGGAAGGGATGAACACCGGGGAGCTGTTTTTT. Translating it yields CASSVAEGMNTGELFF.

This clonotype was detected ten times or more. This rearrangement joins TRBV3-1 to TRBJ2-7, with 7 bases aligning to TRBD1. Losses at the gene ends were 4 bases for V and 2 bases for J; bases not matched to a gene: 14. This CDR3 region has 17 residues. The germline V gene has CDR1 LGHDT and CDR2 YNNKEL (reference sequence). The CDR3 DNA sequence: TGTGCCAGCAGCCCCCCCACCGGGACAGAACACACCTACGAGCAGTACTTC. This sequence encodes CASSPPTGTEHTYEQYF.

This chain connects TRBV20-1 to TRBJ1-3; D not certain. CDR1 is DFQATT and CDR2 is SNEGSKA in the germline V gene (reference sequence). V lost 0 bases to trimming and J lost 0 bases, with 6 bases between them. The CDR3 is made up of 14 amino acids. CDR3 loop: CSARDPFSGNTIYF. The CDR3 coding sequence is TGCAGTGCTAGAGACCCTTTCTCTGGAAACACCATATATTTT.

There are many counts of this clonotype. This chain uses TRBV2 with TRBJ2-3; D uncertain. Trimming stripped 10 bases from V and 2 bases from J, with 16 bases between. Per the germline V gene, CDR1 is SNHLY and CDR2 is FYNNEI. The CDR3 has 14 residues. This chain's CDR3 is CATPDSLHTDTQYF. In DNA form, the CDR3 reads TGTGCCACCCCAGACTCGTTGCACACAGATACGCAGTATTTT. The variable domain in full, completed from reference TRBV2 and TRBJ2-3, reads EPEVTQTPSHQVTQMGQEVILRCVPISNHLYFYWYRQILGQKVEFLVSFYNNEISEKSEIFDDQFSVERPDGSNFTLKIRSTKLEDSAMYFCATPDSLHTDTQYFGPGTRLTVL.

In regard to this clonotype: A much larger clone lies one base from this, so it may be a read error. This chain links TRBV3-1 with TRBJ2-1, with D perhaps matching TRBD2 (5 bases). The CDR3 is made up of 15 amino acids. CDR1 and CDR2 from the germline V gene are LGHDT and YNNKEL (reference sequence). V was trimmed by 3 bases and J by 4 bases, leaving 13 bases between them. The CDR3, as DNA: TGTGCCAGCAGCCATGGACTCTCCACTTACAATGAGCAGTTCTTC. Protein sequence: CASSHGLSTYNEQFF.

This clonotype was seen ten or more times. The rearrangement joins TRBV10-3 to TRBJ2-1, with D perhaps TRBD1 or TRBD2 (5 bases each). The V and J ends lost 0 bases and 10 bases respectively, with 19 bases between them. Germline V gene lookup returns CDR1 ENHRY and CDR2 SYGVKD. The CDR3 has 16 residues. The CDR3 coding sequence is TGTGCCATCAGTGAGTCGGGAAGGGGACCCCCCGGGGAGCAGTTCTTC. Protein: CAISESGRGPPGEQFF.

This clonotype appeared a few times. The chain has TRBV7-9 and TRBJ2-1, with D perhaps matching TRBD1 (8 bases). Trimming removed 4 bases at V and 5 bases at J, with 15 bases between. CDR1 and CDR2 (germline): SEHNR, FQNEAQ (reference sequence). This CDR3 has 15 amino acids. The CDR3: CASSSRQGTNNEQFF. The CDR3 DNA reads TGTGCCAGCAGCTCGAGACAGGGGACTAACAATGAGCAGTTCTTC. Full variable domain (rest looked up from reference TRBV7-9 and TRBJ2-1): DTGVSQNPRHKITKRGQNVTFRCDPISEHNRLYWYRQTLGQGPEFLTYFQNEAQLEKSRLLSDRFSAERPKGSFSTLEIQRTEQGDSAMYLCASSSRQGTNNEQFFGPGTRLTVL.

J is TRBJ1-4 and V is TRBV3-1; D not certain. From germline, CDR1 is LGHDT and CDR2 YNNKEL (reference sequence). The CDR3 is made up of 19 amino acids. Trimming removed 0 bases from V and 5 bases from J, with 22 bases in between. The CDR3 sequence: CASSQDSQRFLRRNEKLFF. The CDR3 bases are TGTGCCAGCAGCCAAGACTCCCAGAGGTTCCTCCGAAGGAATGAAAAACTGTTTTTT.

The table lists this clonotype with many counts. The chain joins TRBV28 to TRBJ1-3, with 9 nucleotides matching TRBD1. Trimming at V came to 6 bases and at J to 3 bases, leaving 6 bases not matched to a gene. The germline V gene encodes CDR1 MDHEN and CDR2 SYDVKM. The CDR3 contains 15 residues. DNA of the CDR3: TGTGCCAGCAGCAAACAGGGGGCGCGTGGAAACACCATATATTTT. This codes for CASSKQGARGNTIYF.

In this sample, this clonotype turned up many times. The J gene is TRBJ2-7, the V gene TRBV11-2, with 7 positions matching TRBD2. CDR3 length: 14 residues. Looked up from germline, CDR1 is SGHAT and CDR2 is FQNNGV. V trimming: 1 base; J trimming: 6 bases; junction bases outside the gene matches: 6. The CDR3: CASSLGGSLAEQYF. CDR3 DNA sequence: TGTGCCAGCAGCTTAGGCGGGAGTCTCGCCGAGCAGTACTTC.